This TCR beta chain was retrieved from a study of blood T cell repertoires in COVID-19. In the study overall: Sample material is recorded as cDNA or gDNA derived from T cells, B-cell-depleted T cells, or PBMCs.

CDR1 and CDR2 from the germline V gene are SGHAT and FQNNGV. The V and J ends lost 1 base and 1 base respectively, with 16 bases between them. This CDR3 is 17 amino acids long. The protocol was immunoSEQ multiplex PCR, while the TCRdb copy is restricted to in-frame clones and leaves out a portion. This sample carries about 38,000 clones, 74% of them seen once, and the ten largest clones take more than 9%. Followed longitudinally, the Seattle patients had been enrolled during active infection. The sequencing sample was made of peripheral blood. This clonotype was obtained from an older man with COVID-19, enrolled during active disease. J is TRBJ1-1 and V is TRBV11-2, with D possibly matching TRBD1 (6 bases). The CDR3 spells CASSLVSGGRGNTEAFF. The CDR3 region has the DNA TGTGCCAGCAGCTTAGTGTCGGGGGGGCGAGGGAACACTGAAGCTTTCTTT. The entire variable domain, with the rest obtained from reference TRBV11-2 and TRBJ1-1, is as follows: EAGVAQSPRYKIIEKRQSVAFWCNPISGHATLYWYQQILGQGPKLLIQFQNNGVVDDSQLPKDRFSAERLKGVDSTLKIQPAKLEDSAVYLCASSLVSGGRGNTEAFFGQGTRLTVV.